Listed here is a single TCR beta chain. The data belong to a study of T cells after yellow fever vaccination. TCRdb used MiXCR to reprocess the 5' RACE reads, holding one entry per CDR3 protein. Here the sample spans 250,000 or so distinct CDR3 sequences, approximately 6.8% being singletons. Germline CDR1 reads SQVTM; CDR2 reads ANQGSEA. V dropped 1 base and J dropped 5 bases, with 6 bases sitting between them. The CDR3 spans 11 residues. This specimen was CD4+ T cells sorted from PBMCs, taken on the day of the yellow fever booster vaccination. The chain combines TRBV29-1 with TRBJ2-7, with D hard to call. This receptor was identified in a man aged 25 to 45 who received the YFV17D yellow fever vaccine. The CDR3 here is CSVEGVNEQYF. The CDR3 bases are TGCAGCGTTGAAGGGGTGAACGAGCAGTACTTC.